This entry lists 6 T cell receptor beta chains sequenced from one sample in a study of synovial regulatory T cells in juvenile arthritis. Assay used: immunoSEQ multiplex PCR; TCRdb lists only in-frame clones, some missing. The sample has around 10,000 clones. Material for sequencing was Treg cells from blood. Documented subset: remaining (HLA-DR-negative) circulating blood Treg cells. These TCRs come from a donor between 2 and 29 years old with juvenile idiopathic arthritis.

The chain links TRBV6-1 to TRBJ2-3; TCRdb proposes TRBD1, but this gene call is untestable without DNA. CDR3 length: 13 amino acids. Nucleotide data are not available. Germline V gene sequence: CDR1 MNHNS, CDR2 SASEGT. CDR3 loop: CASSSPGSNTQYF.

The chain couples TRBV5-4 to TRBJ2-3; no DNA is available, so the TRBD1 call from TCRdb remains unchecked. Germline V gene lookup returns CDR1 SGHNT and CDR2 YYREEE (reference sequence). The CDR3 contains 18 residues. Only the protein sequence is given. The CDR3 loop reads CASSPGRGTGPLTDTQYF.

The chain uses TRBV18 and TRBJ1-3; TCRdb's D call of TRBD1 is untestable without DNA. The CDR3 has 17 residues. No nucleotide data were recorded. From germline, CDR1 is KGHSH and CDR2 LQKENI. The CDR3 reads CASSLGTGASSGNTIYF.

The rearrangement uses TRBV20-1 and TRBJ1-4. Germline V gene data show CDR1 as DFQATT and CDR2 as SNEGSKA (reference sequence). The CDR3 totals 11 residues. The protein alone is recorded here. The CDR3 protein is CSASRNEKLFF.

J is TRBJ2-3 and V is TRBV18; TCRdb proposes TRBD1, but this gene call is untestable without DNA. CDR3 length equals 14 residues. No DNA was logged. In germline, CDR1 is KGHSH, CDR2 LQKENI. CDR3 in amino acids: CASSPEGGTDTQYF.

The rearrangement links TRBV19 to TRBJ2-7; no DNA is available, so the TRBD1 call from TCRdb remains unchecked. CDR1 is LNHDA and CDR2 is SQIVND in the germline V gene (reference sequence). CDR3 length equals 16 residues. The entry carries no DNA sequence. CDR3 residues: CASSIALTGISYEQYF.